The 15 T cell receptor beta chains below all came from one sample that was sequenced in a study of T cell clonality in common variable immunodeficiency. Only in-frame clones appear in the TCRdb table, and some are missing; sequencing was by immunoSEQ multiplex PCR. The sample presents some 52,000 clones, none singletons. Specimen: peripheral blood mononuclear cells. The origin of the receptors is a person aged 18-70 years in good health.

This clone was recorded many times. The read gets to within 3 residues of the CDR3 end, and the germline J gene fills in the rest. The genes are TRBV5-5 and TRBJ1-2, with 8 bases fitting TRBD1. The germline V gene encodes CDR1 SGHKS and CDR2 YYEKEE (reference sequence). The CDR3 loop spans 14 amino acids. The CDR3 sequence: CASSLEGQALGYTF. CDR3 DNA (partial): TGTGCCAGCAGCTTGGAGGGACAGGCTTTGGGC.

The sample holds many counts of this clone. The read falls 3 residues short of the CDR3 end, and the missing part is taken from the germline J gene. V gene TRBV7-9 combines with J gene TRBJ2-5, with D maybe TRBD1 (5 bases). CDR1 is SEHNR, CDR2 FQNEAQ, per germline (reference sequence). The germline V and J ends were trimmed by 2 bases and 2 bases, with 12 bases remaining between them. The CDR3 extends over 15 amino acids. CDR3 DNA, as far as it was read: TGTGCCAGCAGCTTATCTCAAGGACAACAAGAGACC. Amino acid sequence: CASSLSQGQQET. The CDR3 as a whole reads CASSLSQGQQETQYF.

Regarding this clone: The read gets to within 3 residues of the CDR3 end, and the germline J gene fills in the rest. The chain combines TRBV7-9 with TRBJ2-1; D is uncertain. Trimming shortened V by 5 bases and J by 5 bases, and 16 bases separated the two germline ends. Germline V gives CDR1 SEHNR, CDR2 FQNEAQ (reference sequence). The CDR3 extends over 15 amino acids. CDR3 DNA (partial): TGTGCCAGCAGCGCTGCCGGCACTATGGACAATGAG. Translated, it gives CASSAAGTMDNE. The complete CDR3 reads CASSAAGTMDNEQFF.

In its sample, this clone was seen many times. The CDR3 is cut off 3 residues early in the read; its end comes from the germline J gene. V and J are TRBV19 and TRBJ1-4, with TRBD1 matching 8 bases. CDR1 and CDR2 from the germline V gene are LNHDA and SQIVND (reference sequence). The CDR3 is 15 residues long. J gave up 0 bases and V 6 bases, and 3 bases lay outside the gene matches. The chain's CDR3 is CASSLQGATNEKLFF. The DNA read from the CDR3 is TGTGCCAGTAGCTTACAGGGGGCAACTAATGAAAAA. The full variable domain, completed using reference TRBV19 and TRBJ1-4, is DGGITQSPKYLFRKEGQNVTLSCEQNLNHDAMYWYRQDPGQGLRLIYYSQIVNDFQKGDIAEGYSVSREKKESFPLTVTSAQKNPTAFYLCASSLQGATNEKLFFGSGTQLSVL.

This clone occurred many times. The read ends 3 residues before the CDR3 terminus; that terminus is restored from the germline J gene. The chain employs TRBV5-1 and TRBJ2-5, with TRBD1 as a possible D gene (6 bases). V was trimmed by 4 bases and J by 3 bases, leaving 22 bases between them. The CDR3 runs 17 residues. Germline CDR1 and CDR2: SGHRS and YFSETQ. CDR3 DNA (partial): TGCGCCAGCAGCCCCGAGGATCGGACAGCTTCTGAAGAGACC. Translation gives CASSPEDRTASEET. The CDR3 in full is CASSPEDRTASEETQYF.

This clone occurred many times. The sequence runs out 3 residues before the end of the CDR3; the remainder is reconstructed from the germline J gene. The chain employs TRBV6-2 or TRBV6-3 and TRBJ1-2; a possible D gene is TRBD1 (6 bases). Germline CDR1 is MNHEY and CDR2 is SVGEGT. Trimming stripped 4 bases from V and 4 bases from J, with 10 bases between. The CDR3 spans 13 residues. CDR3 DNA, as far as it was read: TGTGCCAGCAGTTTTGTACAGGGCTATGGC. Its translation is CASSFVQGYG. The whole CDR3 sequence reads CASSFVQGYGYTF.

This clone occurred many times. With the read ending 3 residues before the CDR3 end, the germline J gene is used to fill in that end. The chain recombines TRBV11-3 with TRBJ2-2, with unresolved D. Germline CDR1 SGHNT, CDR2 YENEEA. The CDR3 is 14 amino acids. V was shortened by 0 bases and J by 8 bases, with 10 bases between the two germline ends. The part of the CDR3 DNA that was read is TGTGCCAGCAGCTTAGAGGGCGTAGGGGGGGAG. Its protein product is CASSLEGVGGE. The entire CDR3 reads CASSLEGVGGELFF.

Many counts were recorded for this clone. The missing CDR3 end, 3 residues past where the read stops, is filled in from the germline J gene. The chain joins TRBV20-1 to TRBJ2-7, with TRBD1 identical over 7 bases. The V gene end was trimmed by 6 bases and the J gene end by 0 bases; junction bases not matched to a gene: 8. CDR3 length: 14 amino acids. The germline V gene has CDR1 DFQATT and CDR2 SNEGSKA (reference sequence). The CDR3 protein is CSAQGGANSYEQYF. The sequenced CDR3 bases are TGCAGTGCGCAAGGGGGCGCTAACTCCTACGAG.

Regarding this clone: The read falls 3 residues short of the CDR3 end, and the missing part is taken from the germline J gene. The chain has TRBV30 and TRBJ1-1; no firm D call. The CDR3 consists of 12 residues. CDR1 is GTSNPN and CDR2 is SVGIG in the germline V gene (reference sequence). CDR3 loop: CAWSVLGGEAFF. The CDR3 DNA, read in part, is TGTGCCTGGAGTGTACTAGGAGGGGAA.

In its sample, this clone was seen a few times. The missing CDR3 end, 3 residues past where the read stops, is filled in from the germline J gene. The same CDR3 is also encoded by other DNA sequences in this sample. The genes are TRBV19 and TRBJ2-1; 8 bases agree with TRBD2. The germline gives CDR1 LNHDA, CDR2 SQIVND (reference sequence). This CDR3 comprises 20 residues. V shed 1 base and J 4 bases; nucleotides not matched to a gene: 18. Here the CDR3 reads CASSIAPGLGRGRWYNEQFF. Partial CDR3 DNA: TGTGCCAGTAGTATAGCTCCGGGACTAGGAAGAGGCCGCTGGTACAATGAG.

This clone was found many times. The CDR3 goes on 3 residues after the read ends, and that part is filled in from the germline J gene. This sequence joins TRBV13 and TRBJ2-7; 13 nucleotides agree with TRBD2. The CDR3 sequence is 13 residues long. V lost 9 bases and J lost 5; bases outside the gene matches: 4. Germline V CDR1 and CDR2: PRHDT, FYEKMQ (reference sequence). CDR3 DNA (partial): TGTGCCAGTCTCGGGACTAGCGGGAACGAG. It yields the protein CASLGTSGNE. The full CDR3 sequence reads CASLGTSGNEQYF.

This clone was seen many times. Read coverage stops 3 residues before the CDR3 terminus; the germline J gene supplies the remainder. The rearrangement uses TRBV20-1 and TRBJ1-2, with a weak D call TRBD1 (5 bases). The CDR3 is 14 amino acids. Germline-derived CDR1 and CDR2 are DFQATT and SNEGSKA (reference sequence). CDR3: CSARARTSGVRYTF. The CDR3 bases that were read are TGCAGTGCTAGAGCCAGGACTTCGGGGGTTCGC.

In this sample, this clone turned up many times. Sequencing ends 3 residues short of the CDR3 end; the germline J gene provides the rest. The chain uses TRBV10-3 and TRBJ1-2; no clear D. This CDR3 is built from 11 residues. The germline gives CDR1 ENHRY, CDR2 SYGVKD. The CDR3 DNA, read in part, is TGTGCCATCAGTGAGTCGAGGGGC. It yields the protein CAISESRG. The complete CDR3 sequence is CAISESRGYTF.

The table lists this clone with a few counts. With the read ending 3 residues before the CDR3 end, the germline J gene is used to fill in that end. The V call is TRBV5-1, the J call TRBJ2-1, with 8 nucleotides matching TRBD1. The CDR3 has 16 amino acids. V was clipped by 0 bases and J by 7 bases; unmatched bases: 9. Germline CDR1 and CDR2: SGHRS and YFSETQ. Partial CDR3 DNA: TGCGCCAGCAGCTTGGACCCGAGGACAGGGCTAAATGAG. Protein: CASSLDPRTGLNE. The whole CDR3 reads CASSLDPRTGLNEQFF.

This clone was picked up many times. The read ends 3 residues before the CDR3 terminus; that terminus is restored from the germline J gene. The chain carries TRBV7-9 and TRBJ2-7, with D perhaps TRBD1 (6 bases). CDR3 size: 15 residues. Trimming left V 5 bases short and J 0 bases short, with 14 bases between. Germline V gene data show CDR1 as SEHNR and CDR2 as FQNEAQ (reference sequence). CDR3 loop: CASSRHRDTSYEQYF. Incomplete CDR3 DNA: TGTGCCAGCAGCAGACACCGGGACACCTCCTACGAG.